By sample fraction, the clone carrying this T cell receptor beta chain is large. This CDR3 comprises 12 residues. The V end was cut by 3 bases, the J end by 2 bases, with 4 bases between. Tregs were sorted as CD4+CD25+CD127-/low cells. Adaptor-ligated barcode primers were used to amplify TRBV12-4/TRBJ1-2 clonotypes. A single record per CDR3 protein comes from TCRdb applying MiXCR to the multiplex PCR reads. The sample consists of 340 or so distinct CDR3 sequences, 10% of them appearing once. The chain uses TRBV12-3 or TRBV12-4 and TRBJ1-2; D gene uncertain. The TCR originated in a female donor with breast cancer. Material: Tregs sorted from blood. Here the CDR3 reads CASSFGNYGYTF. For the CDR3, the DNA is TGTGCCAGCAGTTTTGGAAACTATGGCTACACCTTC.